This section outlines one T cell receptor (beta chain) sequence together with its context. The protocol was immunoSEQ multiplex PCR, while the TCRdb copy is restricted to in-frame clones and leaves out a portion. The sample consists of about 84,000 clones, 80% to 95% of them appearing once. This CDR3 is 13 amino acids long. V lost 5 bases to trimming and J lost 9 bases; unmatched junction nucleotides: 7. Germline CDR1 is SGHAT and CDR2 is FQDESV (reference sequence). These data are taken from a study of technical replicates of blood from a handful of donors. Sample: T cells isolated from PBMCs. The rearrangement joins TRBV11-1 to TRBJ2-7, with 10 bases aligning to TRBD1. This receptor was identified in a human donor in good health. The CDR3 nucleotides are TGTGCCAGCAGCATAAGTGACAGGGGGCGGCAGTACTTC. Translated: CASSISDRGRQYF.